This record looks at one TCR beta chain sequence and its context. Its antigen remains unidentified. Using immunoSEQ multiplex PCR, the repertoire was profiled, and TCRdb retains in-frame clones only, with some absent. This table has 80,000 to 100,000 clones, approximately 90% appearing once. The sample belongs to a study of T cell responses to AZD1222 COVID-19 vaccine. Study at large: It was second doses at about 4 or about 12 weeks that were pooled. Study results and limitations: The peak T cell response came first, and repertoires were sampled only after it. Following two doses of AZD1222, Spike-specific TCR breadth and depth rose. Vaccine-associated CD4 TCRs ranged over spike, dominating at 160-218 and 743-854.

This CDR3 is built from 17 residues. CDR1 is SGHKS, CDR2 YYEKEE, per germline (reference sequence). Unmatched junction bases numbered 8, after V lost 2 bases and J lost 4 bases. The material sequenced was peripheral blood, taken on day 0 of AZD1222 vaccination. This sequence originates from an adult in good health. The chain is built from TRBV5-5 and TRBJ2-1; TRBD2 matches at 11 bases. The CDR3 loop is CASSLPPRTSGYNEQFF. In nucleotides, the CDR3 is TGTGCCAGCAGCTTACCCCCCCGGACTAGCGGGTACAATGAGCAGTTCTTC.